Listed here are 23 T cell receptor beta chains from one sample, sequenced in a study of blood T cell repertoires in COVID-19. Repertoires were generated with immunoSEQ multiplex PCR, while TCRdb's copy carries only in-frame clones and drops some. The sample lists about 240,000 clones, 82% occurring once. Sample: peripheral blood. The receptors come from a woman aged 55-69 years with active or convalescent COVID-19.

V is TRBV6-2 or TRBV6-3 and J is TRBJ1-1; 8 positions match TRBD1. Germline-derived CDR1 and CDR2 are MNHEY and SVGEGT. After removal of 2 bases from V and 4 bases from J, the junction contained 3 bases not matched to a gene. CDR3 length equals 14 residues. CDR3 amino acids: CASSYRDRGTEAFF. CDR3 bases: TGTGCCAGCAGTTACCGCGACAGGGGCACTGAAGCTTTCTTT.

The CDR3 region is CASSPLKGGGLNQPQHF. The CDR3 DNA follows: TGTGCCAGTAGTCCGCTGAAAGGGGGCGGGCTTAATCAGCCCCAGCATTTT. The chain carries TRBV19 and TRBJ1-5; 7 bases agree with TRBD1. The germline gives CDR1 LNHDA, CDR2 SQIVND (reference sequence). V dropped 5 bases and J dropped 4; count of bases not matched to a gene: 14. There are 17 residues in the CDR3.

The chain has TRBV6-2 or TRBV6-3 and TRBJ1-2; the match to TRBD1 covers 12 bases. In germline, CDR1 is MNHEY, CDR2 SVGEGT. The CDR3 runs 15 residues. With V trimmed by 5 bases and J by 8 bases, 9 bases remained unmatched. The CDR3 loop reads CASSRPGQGAAGYTF. CDR3 in DNA: TGTGCCAGCAGTCGACCGGGACAGGGGGCGGCAGGCTACACCTTC.

The V and J genes are TRBV2 and TRBJ1-1; 8 positions match TRBD1. Trimming removed 6 bases from V and 7 bases from J; junction bases left unmatched: 7. The V gene's germline CDR1 is SNHLY and CDR2 FYNNEI. This CDR3 region has 13 residues. CDR3 sequence reads: CASSITGTGEAFF. The CDR3 DNA sequence: TGTGCCAGCAGCATTACCGGGACAGGTGAAGCTTTCTTT.

In its sample, this clone was seen once. The rearrangement links TRBV18 to TRBJ2-2; TRBD1 agrees at 8 bases. The CDR3 has 18 amino acids. Germline V CDR1 and CDR2: KGHSH, LQKENI. V lost 1 base, J lost 2 bases, and 9 bases stayed unmatched. CDR3 in amino acids: CASSPLLVGQVNTGELFF. The CDR3 coding sequence is TGTGCCAGCTCACCACTGTTGGTGGGACAGGTCAACACCGGGGAGCTGTTTTTT.

CDR3 sequence reads: CASSYVDRDYGYTF. CDR3 bases: TGTGCCAGCAGTTACGTAGACAGGGACTATGGCTACACCTTC. This sequence joins TRBV6-5 and TRBJ1-2; 7 nucleotides line up with TRBD1. Germline V gene sequence: CDR1 MNHEY, CDR2 SVGAGI. V shed 2 bases and J 3 bases; nucleotides not matched to a gene: 3. This CDR3 is built from 14 residues.

The chain carries TRBV29-1 and TRBJ2-2; 7 bases map to TRBD1. V trimming: 3 bases; J trimming: 4 bases; junction bases outside the gene matches: 11. Germline V gene data show CDR1 as SQVTM and CDR2 as ANQGSEA. This CDR3 region has 16 residues. The CDR3 nucleotides read TGCAGCGTTGAGACCCAAGGGGGCGCGGGCACCGGGGAGCTGTTTTTT. Residues: CSVETQGGAGTGELFF.

The V call is TRBV7-2, the J call TRBJ1-1; tentatively, D is TRBD1 (5 bases). CDR1 and CDR2 (germline): SGHTA, FQGNSA. The V end lost 2 bases, the J end lost 4 bases, and 14 bases lay between the germline ends. The CDR3 totals 15 residues. CDR3: CASSLQPGATTEAFF. The DNA for the CDR3 is TGTGCCAGCAGCTTACAGCCTGGGGCTACCACTGAAGCTTTCTTT.

DNA for the CDR3: TGTGCCAGCAGCTTTGGGCAGAGCTATGGCTACACCTTC. Its translation is CASSFGQSYGYTF. The chain is built from TRBV7-9 and TRBJ1-2; D is unresolved. V lost 3 bases and J 4 bases, leaving 9 bases between the germline ends. CDR1 and CDR2 from the germline V gene are SEHNR and FQNEAQ (reference sequence). This CDR3 has 13 residues.

This chain joins TRBV30 and TRBJ2-7, with TRBD1 matching over 7 bases. Trimming at V came to 2 bases and at J to 6 bases, leaving 13 bases not matched to a gene. The CDR3 loop spans 15 amino acids. The V gene's germline CDR1 is GTSNPN and CDR2 SVGIG (reference sequence). In DNA form, the CDR3 reads TGTGCCTGGAGTTCGATAATGACAGGGTCGGGCGAGCAGTACTTC. It translates to CAWSSIMTGSGEQYF.

V usage is TRBV5-1 and J usage is TRBJ1-2; 8 nucleotides match TRBD1. Trimming at V came to 1 base and at J to 6 bases, leaving 5 bases not matched to a gene. This CDR3 comprises 14 residues. Germline loops: CDR1 SGHRS, CDR2 YFSETQ. The CDR3 sequence: CASSLIQGEDGYTF. The CDR3 bases are TGCGCCAGCAGCTTGATACAGGGGGAGGATGGCTACACCTTC.

This clone was observed a handful of times. The gene calls are TRBV7-2 and TRBJ2-1, with 10 bases that match TRBD2. Germline CDR1 SGHTA, CDR2 FQGNSA. The ends lost 5 bases at V and 12 bases at J; junction bases unmatched: 10. CDR3 size: 14 residues. The chain's CDR3 is CASSPTSGSWGQFF. The CDR3 DNA sequence: TGTGCCAGCAGCCCGACTAGCGGGTCCTGGGGGCAGTTCTTC.

This clone is a singleton in its sample. The chain couples TRBV30 to TRBJ1-2, with 8 bases matching TRBD1. The junction had 11 bases not matched to a gene; V was cut back by 4 bases and J by 4 bases. Germline CDR1 GTSNPN, CDR2 SVGIG (reference sequence). The CDR3 contains 15 residues. CDR3 in amino acids: CAWTQRDRTAYGYTF. The DNA of the CDR3 is TGTGCCTGGACCCAGAGGGACAGGACCGCCTATGGCTACACCTTC.

The chain recombines TRBV3-1 (or the pseudogene TRBV3-2) with TRBJ2-7; 8 positions match TRBD1. V lost 4 bases, J lost 0 bases, and 8 bases stayed unmatched. The CDR3 is 16 residues long. Per germline, CDR1 LGHDT and CDR2 YNNKEL (reference sequence). CDR3 protein: CASSRRGTGLSYEQYF. Written as DNA, the CDR3 is TGTGCCAGCAGCCGAAGGGGGACAGGTCTCTCCTACGAGCAGTACTTC.

This chain links TRBV6-5 with TRBJ1-2; a weak D match, TRBD1 (6 bases). CDR3 length: 12 amino acids. V lost 6 bases and J lost 2, with 7 bases in between. The germline gives CDR1 MNHEY, CDR2 SVGAGI. The CDR3 loop is CASRGANYGYTF. CDR3 DNA: TGTGCCAGCAGGGGGGCCAACTATGGCTACACCTTC.

V and J are TRBV5-6 and TRBJ1-1; 11 positions agree with TRBD1. This CDR3 is built from 16 residues. Trimming at V came to 1 base and at J to 5 bases, leaving 7 bases not matched to a gene. Per the germline V gene, CDR1 is SGHDT and CDR2 is YYEEEE. Here the CDR3 DNA reads TGTGCCAGCAGCTTGCGGACAGGGGGCGGCTGGACTGAAGCTTTCTTT. Amino acids: CASSLRTGGGWTEAFF.

The chain recombines TRBV6-5 with TRBJ2-3; 8 positions agree with TRBD1. This CDR3 contains 15 residues. The V gene's germline CDR1 is MNHEY and CDR2 SVGAGI. J was trimmed by 4 bases and V by 0 bases; bases with no gene match: 3. CDR3 DNA: TGTGCCAGCAGTTACTCTATACAGGGGGCAGATACGCAGTATTTT. Translating it yields CASSYSIQGADTQYF.

This rearrangement joins TRBV3-1 (or the pseudogene TRBV3-2) to TRBJ1-1, with 9 positions matching TRBD1. Germline loops: CDR1 LGHDT, CDR2 YNNKEL (reference sequence). The CDR3 sequence is 15 residues long. V was pared by 2 bases and J by 4 bases, with 5 bases of the junction left unmatched. CDR3 protein: CASSQSDRGFTEAFF. The CDR3 DNA reads TGTGCCAGCAGCCAATCAGACAGGGGGTTCACTGAAGCTTTCTTT.

The CDR3 nucleotides are TGTGCCTGGAGTGACGACAGGGGCCCCGGAGATACGCAGTATTTT. It yields the protein CAWSDDRGPGDTQYF. This chain uses TRBV30 with TRBJ2-3, with 8 bases identical to TRBD1. The J segment lost 5 bases and the V segment lost 1 base, leaving 8 bases of the junction unmatched. Germline loops: CDR1 GTSNPN, CDR2 SVGIG (reference sequence). CDR3 length: 15 residues. The whole variable domain, filled in from reference TRBV30 and TRBJ2-3, reads SQTIHQWPATLVQPVGSPLSLECTVEGTSNPNLYWYRQAAGRGLQLLFYSVGIGQISSEVPQNLSASRPQDRQFILSSKKLLLSDSGFYLCAWSDDRGPGDTQYFGPGTRLTVL.

CDR3 amino acids: CASSRLAGVLDTQYF. The CDR3 coding sequence is TGTGCCAGCAGCCGACTAGCGGGGGTGTTAGATACGCAGTATTTT. J is TRBJ2-3 and V is TRBV5-4; 12 bases match TRBD2. In germline, CDR1 is SGHNT, CDR2 YYREEE (reference sequence). The V gene end was trimmed by 4 bases and the J gene end by 5 bases; junction bases not matched to a gene: 5. This CDR3 spans 15 amino acids.

V gene TRBV7-2 combines with J gene TRBJ2-1, with 9 nucleotides matching TRBD1. V dropped 4 bases and J dropped 4; count of bases not matched to a gene: 5. Germline values: CDR1 SGHTA, CDR2 FQGNSA. This CDR3 is 15 amino acids long. DNA for the CDR3: TGTGCCAGCAGCTCAGACAGGGGGAGGTACAATGAGCAGTTCTTC. Translation: CASSSDRGRYNEQFF.

This clone was counted only a few times. V gene TRBV5-4 combines with J gene TRBJ1-2, with 7 bases matching TRBD1. This CDR3 region has 14 residues. V lost 1 base, J lost 1 base, and 1 base stayed unmatched. Germline values: CDR1 SGHNT, CDR2 YYREEE (reference sequence). DNA of the CDR3: TGTGCCAGCAGCTTGCAGGGGGATAACTATGGCTACACCTTC. It translates to CASSLQGDNYGYTF.

The gene calls are TRBV19 and TRBJ2-3; TRBD1 might be the D (5 bases). V was shortened by 9 bases and J by 6 bases, with 19 bases between the two germline ends. From germline, CDR1 is LNHDA and CDR2 SQIVND (reference sequence). The CDR3 is made up of 14 amino acids. The CDR3 sequence is CASTARVSSDTQYF. Here the CDR3 DNA reads TGTGCCAGCACGGCCAGGGTATCTTCGGATACGCAGTATTTT.